The TCR beta chain described here comes from a study of shared clonotypes between healthy human individuals (dated by TCRdb to the early 2020s). Regarding the study in general: A couple of women and a few men aged 18 to 49 years were included in the cohort. For each donor, three plates each were used for CD4 naive and CD4 memory, two plates were used for CD8 naive, and one plate was used for CD8 memory. To estimate repertoire size and how much clonotype sharing occurs between individuals, the study deeply sequenced the blood TCR repertoires of roughly 5 healthy adults. Libraries were prepared and TCR repertoires were sequenced by different laboratories using diverse techniques, in order to increase sequencing depth and limit assay-specific biases. Each donor's leukapheresis produced roughly between about 0.8 and 10 billion PBMCs.

According to the germline V gene, CDR1 reads MDHEN and CDR2 reads SYDVKM. Including the terminal cysteine and phenylalanine, the CDR3 comprises 11 residues. CDR3 DNA only is kept here, 33 bases in frame from base 1. V is cut by 5 bases and J by 7 bases, and the space between the germline ends is 6 bases. On this clone itself: What antigen it recognizes has not been identified. Base qualities are not provided; no much larger clone lies one nucleotide away. Distinct nucleotide sequences in the sample also encode this CDR3.

Using the deep immunoSEQ assay, multiplex PCR amplified TCR CDR3 regions from genomic DNA. Extracted genomic DNA from each cell subset was distributed evenly across all wells of several immunoSEQ 96-well plates, and each plate was treated as a replicate. For sorted subsets, each replicate PCR was loaded with approximately 0.2 ug genomic DNA, equivalent to 25,000 to 35,000 T cell genomes. Purified libraries were measured with a Qubit 3.0 fluorometer, size-checked on a Bioanalyzer 2100, and measured again with the KAPA Library Quantification kit. Every immunoSEQ 96-well plate was sequenced on a separate single-read 150-cycle Illumina NextSeq 550 flow cell. The study's own analysis went as follows. Because only junctional sequences without quality scores were contained in the immunoSEQ output, filtering matching that applied to full-length reads could not be performed. To assign V/J genes and CDR3, sequences were annotated against IMGT germline references using PyIR, a Python wrapper for IgBLAST v1.9. Reads were removed for weak V/J assignments (E-value above 1e-6), missing CDR3, stop codons, out-of-frame junctions, or ambiguous translated residues. V3J clonotypes were defined as sequences sharing the same inferred V gene, J gene, and CDR3 amino acid sequence. To compute the percentage overlap between repertoires, the number of shared unique clonotypes was divided by the size of the smaller repertoire. Three approaches were used to assess repertoire richness: RTK rarefaction, the Chao1 estimator, and Recon v2.1 estimates of unobserved clonotypes. For all TCRbeta clonotypes obtained by the gDNA method from a few donors, generation probabilities were computed with OLGA. TCRdb limited this immuneACCESS table to in-frame rearrangements with V and J called. A share of clones is missing; checked studies link under half to unresolved V genes, and the rest is unexplained. V, J and clone size reflect that table, while D and trimming were determined from the DNA. This sample has some 650,000 clones in its table, and roughly 97% of those were observed once. The ten largest clonotypes hold roughly 0.055% of the sample.

The donors were healthy, HIV-negative adults who had no recently reported acute infections or vaccinations. Every donor was a Caucasian adult living in Nashville, Tennessee, USA. Magnetic negative selection was used to enrich CD4+ T cells, after which naive cells were positively selected on CD45RA and the negative fraction became the memory subset. Blood was collected by leukapheresis, and PBMCs were isolated by Ficoll-Histopaque density gradient centrifugation and then cryopreserved in liquid nitrogen vapor phase. Analytical flow cytometry was used to check the purity and quantity of every magnetically sorted T cell population. Genomic DNA was isolated from every sorted fraction and measured by UV absorbance on a Nanodrop 2000c. Study-level results and caveats: Incomplete sequencing was indicated by rarefaction of sorted-subset datasets, despite the large sequencing depth. Because the study included only a small number of donors, the genetic and exposure-history diversity represented was limited. Estimated clonotype richness was generally larger for naive than for memory subsets. Compared with non-shared clonotypes, clonotypes shared by all four sorted-subset donors had higher generation probabilities. Across a handful of donors, roughly 5.1% of naive CD4, roughly 3.3% of naive CD8, roughly 2.3% of memory CD4, and under 0.45% of memory CD8 clonotypes were shared. Based on pairwise subsampling, the degree of clonotype sharing among donors was expected to be affected by sequencing depth. Sampling was limited to blood, and TCR repertoires in tissue likely differ from TCR repertoires in blood.

The sequencing input was naive CD4+ T cells sorted from blood. The cell subset or site tag for this specimen amounts to: CD45RA+ positively selected. The TCR was taken from a young woman in good health. The V gene is TRBV28 and the J gene is TRBJ1-3, with the D gene call left open. The CDR3 loop reads CASSLRNTIYF. The DNA sequence is TGTGCCAGCAGTCTACGGAACACCATATATTTT.